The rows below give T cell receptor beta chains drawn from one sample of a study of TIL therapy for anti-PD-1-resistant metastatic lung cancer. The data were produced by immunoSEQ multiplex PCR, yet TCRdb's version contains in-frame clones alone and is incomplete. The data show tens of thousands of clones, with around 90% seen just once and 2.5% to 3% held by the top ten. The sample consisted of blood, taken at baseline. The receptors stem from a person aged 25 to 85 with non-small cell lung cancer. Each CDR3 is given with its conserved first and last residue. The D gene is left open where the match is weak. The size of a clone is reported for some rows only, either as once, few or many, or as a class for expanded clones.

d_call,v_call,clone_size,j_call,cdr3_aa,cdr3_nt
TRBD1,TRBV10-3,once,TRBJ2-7,CAISDAGGARNEQYF,TGTGCCATCAGTGATGCAGGGGGCGCTAGGAACGAGCAGTACTTC
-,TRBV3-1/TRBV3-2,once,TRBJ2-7,CASSQGPEQYF,TGTGCCAGCAGCCAGGGCCCCGAGCAGTACTTC
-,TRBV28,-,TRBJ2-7,CASSTRFGGYEQYF,TGTGCCAGCAGTACTCGGTTTGGGGGCTACGAGCAGTACTTC
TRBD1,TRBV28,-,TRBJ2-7,CASSSGTANSYEQYF,TGTGCCAGCAGTTCCGGGACAGCCAACTCCTACGAGCAGTACTTC
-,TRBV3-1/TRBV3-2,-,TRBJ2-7,CASSQQNSYEQYF,TGTGCCAGCAGCCAGCAGAATTCCTACGAGCAGTACTTC
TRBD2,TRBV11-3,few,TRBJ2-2,CASSPVAGGPGGELFF,TGTGCCAGCAGCCCTGTAGCGGGAGGGCCGGGCGGGGAGCTGTTTTTT
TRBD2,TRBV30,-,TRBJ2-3,CAWRLAGGGTDTQYF,TGTGCCTGGAGGCTAGCGGGGGGGGGCACAGATACGCAGTATTTT
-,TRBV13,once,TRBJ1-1,CASSLQGMNTEAFF,TGTGCCAGCAGCTTACAGGGAATGAACACTGAAGCTTTCTTT
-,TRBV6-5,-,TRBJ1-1,CASTKQRGANTEAFF,TGTGCCAGCACAAAGCAACGAGGGGCGAACACTGAAGCTTTCTTT
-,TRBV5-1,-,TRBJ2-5,CASSLWRAGPQSQETQYF,TGCGCCAGCAGCTTGTGGAGGGCGGGGCCTCAAAGCCAAGAGACCCAGTACTTC
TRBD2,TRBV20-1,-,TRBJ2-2,CSASPTSGSRFTGELFF,TGCAGTGCTAGTCCCACTAGCGGGAGTCGCTTCACCGGGGAGCTGTTTTTT
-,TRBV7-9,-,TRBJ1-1,CASSFTVAELEAFF,TGTGCCAGCAGCTTTACAGTCGCAGAACTTGAAGCTTTCTTT
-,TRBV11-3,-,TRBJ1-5,CASSLGYGSNQPQHF,TGTGCCAGCAGCTTAGGTTATGGGAGCAATCAGCCCCAGCATTTT
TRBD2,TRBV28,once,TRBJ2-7,CASRPGLAGVYEQYF,TGTGCCAGCAGGCCGGGACTAGCGGGGGTCTACGAGCAGTACTTC
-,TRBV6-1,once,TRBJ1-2,CASSEGSRVPYGYTF,TGTGCCAGCAGTGAAGGGTCGAGGGTCCCATATGGCTACACCTTC
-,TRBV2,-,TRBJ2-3,CASSVTLQGLGDTQYF,TGTGCCAGCAGTGTGACTTTACAGGGTTTGGGAGATACGCAGTATTTT
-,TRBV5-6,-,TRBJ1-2,CASSFGQANYGYTF,TGTGCCAGCAGCTTTGGTCAAGCTAACTATGGCTACACCTTC
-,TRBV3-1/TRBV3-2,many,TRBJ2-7,CASSPTSDYEQYF,TGTGCCAGCAGCCCAACGTCCGATTACGAGCAGTACTTC
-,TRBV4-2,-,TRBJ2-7,CASSQGDLQSYEQYF,TGTGCCAGCAGCCAGGGGGACTTGCAGTCCTACGAGCAGTACTTC
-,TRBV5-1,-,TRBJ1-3,CASSPGPQGPGNTIYF,TGCGCCAGCAGCCCGGGCCCTCAAGGCCCTGGAAACACCATATATTTT